This TCR beta chain was profiled in a study of early T cells in non-severe SARS-CoV-2 infection. Study-level background: From unsorted whole blood, bulk RNA was sequenced, and the chains remained unpaired. Study-wide findings and caveats: Private and CD4 specificities were missed by VDJdb matching, skewed to anti-spike CD8.

This clonotype was counted many times. The antigen remains undetermined. MiXCR, applied by TCRdb to the 5' RACE reads, yields one record per CDR3 protein. This table holds approximately 46,000 distinct CDR3 sequences, about a tenth found once. The CDR3 sequence is 17 residues long. The V gene's germline CDR1 is LGHNA and CDR2 YSLEER. V was pared by 0 bases and J by 5 bases, with 17 bases between. The sequence came from an adult who was a healthcare worker with PCR-confirmed SARS-CoV-2 infection or an uninfected control (not recorded which). The chain employs TRBV4-3 and TRBJ2-1, with a weak D call TRBD2 (5 bases). The sequencing input was whole blood. CDR3 region: CASSQDVSGTGHNEQFF. In DNA form, the CDR3 reads TGCGCCAGCAGCCAAGATGTCAGCGGCACTGGGCACAATGAGCAGTTCTTC.